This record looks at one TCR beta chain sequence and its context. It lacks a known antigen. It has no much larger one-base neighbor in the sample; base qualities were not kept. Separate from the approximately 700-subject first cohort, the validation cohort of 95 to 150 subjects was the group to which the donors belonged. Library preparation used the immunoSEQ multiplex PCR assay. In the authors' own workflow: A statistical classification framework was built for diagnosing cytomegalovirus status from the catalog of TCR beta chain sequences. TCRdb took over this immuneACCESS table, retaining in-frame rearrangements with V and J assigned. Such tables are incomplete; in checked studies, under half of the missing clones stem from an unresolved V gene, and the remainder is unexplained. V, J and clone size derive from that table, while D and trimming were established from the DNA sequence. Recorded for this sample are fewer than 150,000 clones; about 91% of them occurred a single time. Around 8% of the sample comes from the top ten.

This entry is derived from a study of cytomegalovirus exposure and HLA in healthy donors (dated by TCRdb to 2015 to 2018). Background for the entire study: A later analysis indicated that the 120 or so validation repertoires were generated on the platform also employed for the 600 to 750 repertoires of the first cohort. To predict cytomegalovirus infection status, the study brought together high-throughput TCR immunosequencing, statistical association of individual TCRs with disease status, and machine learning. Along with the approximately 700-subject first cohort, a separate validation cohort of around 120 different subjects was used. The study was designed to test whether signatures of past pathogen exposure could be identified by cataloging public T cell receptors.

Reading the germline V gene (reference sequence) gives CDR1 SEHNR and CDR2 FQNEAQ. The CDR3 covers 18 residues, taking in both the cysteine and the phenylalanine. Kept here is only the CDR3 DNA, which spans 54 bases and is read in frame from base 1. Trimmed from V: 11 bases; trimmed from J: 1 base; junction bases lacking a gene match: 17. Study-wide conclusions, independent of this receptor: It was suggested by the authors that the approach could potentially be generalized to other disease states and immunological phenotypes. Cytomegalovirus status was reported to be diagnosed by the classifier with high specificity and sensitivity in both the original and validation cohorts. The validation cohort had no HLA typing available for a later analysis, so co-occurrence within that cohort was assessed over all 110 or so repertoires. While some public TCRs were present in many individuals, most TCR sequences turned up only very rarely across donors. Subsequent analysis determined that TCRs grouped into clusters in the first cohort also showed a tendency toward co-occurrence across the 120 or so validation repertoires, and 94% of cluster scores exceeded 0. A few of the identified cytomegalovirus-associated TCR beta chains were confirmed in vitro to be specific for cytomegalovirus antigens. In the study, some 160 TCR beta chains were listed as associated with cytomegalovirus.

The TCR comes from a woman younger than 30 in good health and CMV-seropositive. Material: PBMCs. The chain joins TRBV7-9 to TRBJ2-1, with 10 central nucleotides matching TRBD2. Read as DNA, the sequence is TGTGCCTCCCCCCGACTAGCGGGTAAGCCCGAATCCTACAATGAGCAGTTCTTC. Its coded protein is CASPRLAGKPESYNEQFF.